This TCR beta chain is from a study of response to subunit inactivated influenza vaccine. Study-wide findings and caveats: The authors suggested that few new T cells are recruited per seasonal influenza vaccination.

TCRdb redid the calling of the RT-PCR reads with MiXCR, one entry per CDR3 protein. The profile covers 430,000 or so distinct CDR3 sequences, with about 10% appearing a single time and roughly 12% taken by the ten largest. As to this clonotype: Its antigen is not known.

Germline assignment: CDR1 DFQATT and CDR2 SNEGSKA (reference sequence). CDR3 length: 12 amino acids. Trimming cost V 2 bases and J 2 bases, with 6 bases left between them. V is TRBV20-1 and J is TRBJ2-5; no reliable D call. Source: PBMCs from blood, taken roughly 47 days after vaccination. The TCR comes from a man over 45 who received an inactivated influenza vaccine. This chain's CDR3 is CSARMIQETQYF. The CDR3 DNA is TGCAGTGCTAGAATGATACAAGAGACCCAGTACTTC.